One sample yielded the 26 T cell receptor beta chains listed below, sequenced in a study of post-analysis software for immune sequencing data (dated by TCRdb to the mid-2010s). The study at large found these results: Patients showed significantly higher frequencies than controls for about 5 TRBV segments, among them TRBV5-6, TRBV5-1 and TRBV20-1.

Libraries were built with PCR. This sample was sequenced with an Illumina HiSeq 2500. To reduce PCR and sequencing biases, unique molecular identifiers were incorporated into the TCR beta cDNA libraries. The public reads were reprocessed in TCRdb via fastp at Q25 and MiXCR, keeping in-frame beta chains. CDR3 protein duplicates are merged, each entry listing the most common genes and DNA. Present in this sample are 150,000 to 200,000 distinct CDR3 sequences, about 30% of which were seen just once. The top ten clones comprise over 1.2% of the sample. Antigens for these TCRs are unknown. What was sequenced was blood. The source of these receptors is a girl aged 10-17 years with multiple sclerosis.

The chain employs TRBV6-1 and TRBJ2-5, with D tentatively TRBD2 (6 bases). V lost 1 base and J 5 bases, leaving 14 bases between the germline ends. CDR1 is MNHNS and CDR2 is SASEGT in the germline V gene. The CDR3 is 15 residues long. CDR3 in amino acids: CASSEDSGSLETQYF. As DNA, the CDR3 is TGTGCCAGCAGTGAAGATTCCGGGAGCCTCGAGACCCAGTACTTC.

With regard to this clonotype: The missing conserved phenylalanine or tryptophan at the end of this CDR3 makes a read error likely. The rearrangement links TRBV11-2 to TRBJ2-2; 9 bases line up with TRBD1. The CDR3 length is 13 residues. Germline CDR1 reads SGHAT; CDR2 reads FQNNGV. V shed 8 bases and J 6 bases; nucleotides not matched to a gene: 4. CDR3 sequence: CASQQGASGELFC. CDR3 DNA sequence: TGTGCCAGCCAACAGGGGGCGTCCGGGGAGCTGTTTTGT.

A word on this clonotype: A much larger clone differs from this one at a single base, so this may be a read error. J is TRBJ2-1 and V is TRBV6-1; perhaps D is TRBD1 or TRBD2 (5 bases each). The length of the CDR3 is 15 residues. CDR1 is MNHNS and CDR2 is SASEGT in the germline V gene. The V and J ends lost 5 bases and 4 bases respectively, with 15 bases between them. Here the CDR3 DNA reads TGTGCCAGCAGTCGGGAAGGACAATATTACAATGAGCAGTTCTTC. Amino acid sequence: CASSREGQYYNEQFF.

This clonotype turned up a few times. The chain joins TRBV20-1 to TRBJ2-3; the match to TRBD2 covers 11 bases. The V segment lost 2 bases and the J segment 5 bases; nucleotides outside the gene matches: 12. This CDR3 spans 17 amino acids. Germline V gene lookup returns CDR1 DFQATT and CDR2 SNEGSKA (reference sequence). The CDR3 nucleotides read TGCAGTGCTAGACCCCCCGCGGGACTAGCGGAAAGAGATACGCAGTATTTT. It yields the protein CSARPPAGLAERDTQYF.

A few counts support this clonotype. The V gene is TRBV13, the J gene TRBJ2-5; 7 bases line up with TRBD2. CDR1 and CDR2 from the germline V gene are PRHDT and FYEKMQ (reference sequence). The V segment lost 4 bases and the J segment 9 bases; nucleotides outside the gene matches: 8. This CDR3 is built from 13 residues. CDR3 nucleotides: TGTGCCAGCAGCTCCATACGGGGGGAGGCCCAGTACTTC. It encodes CASSSIRGEAQYF.

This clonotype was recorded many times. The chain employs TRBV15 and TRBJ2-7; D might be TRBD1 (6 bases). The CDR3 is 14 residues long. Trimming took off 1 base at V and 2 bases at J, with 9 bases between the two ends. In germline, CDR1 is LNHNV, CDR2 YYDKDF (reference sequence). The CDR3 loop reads CATSRVTGAYEQYF. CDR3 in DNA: TGTGCCACCAGCAGAGTGACAGGCGCCTACGAGCAGTACTTC.

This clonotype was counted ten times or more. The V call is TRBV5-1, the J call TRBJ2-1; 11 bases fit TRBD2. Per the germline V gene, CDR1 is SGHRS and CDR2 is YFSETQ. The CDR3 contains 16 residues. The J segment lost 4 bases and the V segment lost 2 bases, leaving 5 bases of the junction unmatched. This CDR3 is CASSLVLAGAYNEQFF. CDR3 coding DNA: TGCGCCAGCAGCTTAGTACTAGCGGGAGCTTACAATGAGCAGTTCTTC.

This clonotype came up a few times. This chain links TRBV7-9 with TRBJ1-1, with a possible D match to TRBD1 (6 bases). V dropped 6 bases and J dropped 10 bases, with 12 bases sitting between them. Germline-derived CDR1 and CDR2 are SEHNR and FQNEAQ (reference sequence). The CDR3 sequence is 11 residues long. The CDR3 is CASSRQERAFF. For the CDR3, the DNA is TGTGCCAGCAGTCGACAGGAGCGAGCTTTCTTT. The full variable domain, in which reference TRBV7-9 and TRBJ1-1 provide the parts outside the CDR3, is DTGVSQNPRHKITKRGQNVTFRCDPISEHNRLYWYRQTLGQGPEFLTYFQNEAQLEKSRLLSDRFSAERPKGSFSTLEIQRTEQGDSAMYLCASSRQERAFFGQGTRLTVV.

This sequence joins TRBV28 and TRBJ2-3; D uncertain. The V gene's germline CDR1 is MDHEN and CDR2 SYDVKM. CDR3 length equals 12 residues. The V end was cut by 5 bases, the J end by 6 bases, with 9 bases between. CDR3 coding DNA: TGTGCCAGCAGTCCGCTTCGGGATACGCAGTATTTT. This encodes CASSPLRDTQYF.

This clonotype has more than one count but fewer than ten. The CDR3 is CSADGTSDTSSYNEQFF. The CDR3 DNA reads as TGCAGTGCGGACGGGACTAGCGATACGAGCTCCTACAATGAGCAGTTCTTC. The J gene is TRBJ2-1, the V gene TRBV20-1, with TRBD2 matching over 10 bases. V was clipped by 6 bases and J by 0 bases; unmatched bases: 11. The germline gives CDR1 DFQATT, CDR2 SNEGSKA (reference sequence). This CDR3 region has 17 residues.

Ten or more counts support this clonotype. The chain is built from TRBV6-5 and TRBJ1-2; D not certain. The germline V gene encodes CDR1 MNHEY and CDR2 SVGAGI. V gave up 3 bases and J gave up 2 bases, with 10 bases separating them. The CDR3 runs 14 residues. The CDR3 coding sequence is TGTGCCAGCAGTTATACCGCAGCCAACTATGGCTACACCTTC. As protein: CASSYTAANYGYTF.

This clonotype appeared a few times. CDR3 region: CASSSTRTDMNTEAFF. CDR3 sequence (DNA): TGTGCCAGCAGTTCCACCAGGACCGATATGAACACTGAAGCTTTCTTT. This sequence joins TRBV28 and TRBJ1-1, with D unclear. V was trimmed by 4 bases and J by 0 bases, leaving 15 bases between them. The CDR3 has 16 amino acids. Germline-derived CDR1 and CDR2 are MDHEN and SYDVKM.

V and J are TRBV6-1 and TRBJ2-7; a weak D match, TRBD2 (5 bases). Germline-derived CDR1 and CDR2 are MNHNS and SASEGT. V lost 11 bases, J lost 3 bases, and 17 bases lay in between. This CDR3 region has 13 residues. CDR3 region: CACTFGEFYEQYF. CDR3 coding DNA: TGTGCCTGCACCTTCGGGGAGTTCTACGAGCAGTACTTC.

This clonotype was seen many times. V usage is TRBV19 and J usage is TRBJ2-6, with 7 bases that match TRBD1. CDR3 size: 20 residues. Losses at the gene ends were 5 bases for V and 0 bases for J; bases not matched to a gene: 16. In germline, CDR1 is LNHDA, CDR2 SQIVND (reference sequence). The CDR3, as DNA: TGTGCCAGTAGTGGGTTTACCGGGACAGTCTCCAACTCTGGGGCCAACGTCCTGACTTTC. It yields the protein CASSGFTGTVSNSGANVLTF.

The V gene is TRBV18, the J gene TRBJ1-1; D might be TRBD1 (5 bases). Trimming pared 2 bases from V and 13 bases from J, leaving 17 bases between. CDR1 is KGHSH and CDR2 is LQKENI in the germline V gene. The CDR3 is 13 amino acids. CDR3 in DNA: TGTGCCAGCTCACCAATGGGACTTACCGATATTTTCTTT. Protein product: CASSPMGLTDIFF.

For the CDR3, the DNA is TGTGCCAGCAGTTCGGCGAAGCAGTACTTC. Translated: CASSSAKQYF. The V gene is TRBV28, the J gene TRBJ2-5; D unclear. Trimming shortened V by 4 bases and J by 11 bases, and 8 bases separated the two germline ends. CDR1 is MDHEN and CDR2 is SYDVKM in the germline V gene. The length of the CDR3 is 10 residues. The whole variable domain, remainder taken from reference TRBV28 and TRBJ2-5, is DVKVTQSSRYLVKRTGEKVFLECVQDMDHENMFWYRQDPGLGLRLIYFSYDVKMKEKGDIPEGYSVSREKKERFSLILESASTNQTSMYLCASSSAKQYFGPGTRLLVL.

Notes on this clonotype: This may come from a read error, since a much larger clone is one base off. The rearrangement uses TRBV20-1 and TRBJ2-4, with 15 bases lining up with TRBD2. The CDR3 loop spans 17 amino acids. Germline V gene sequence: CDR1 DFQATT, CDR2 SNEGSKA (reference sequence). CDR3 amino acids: CSASGLAGGIAKNTQYF. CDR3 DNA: TGCAGTGCTAGCGGACTAGCGGGAGGGATAGCCAAAAACACTCAGTACTTC.

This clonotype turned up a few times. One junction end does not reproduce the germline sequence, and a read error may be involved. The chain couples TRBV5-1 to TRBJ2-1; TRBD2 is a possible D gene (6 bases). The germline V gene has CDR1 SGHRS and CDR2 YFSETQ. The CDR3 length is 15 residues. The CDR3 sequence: CAGSLSGSSYNEQFF. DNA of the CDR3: TGCGCCGGCAGCCTGAGCGGGTCCTCCTACAATGAGCAGTTCTTC.

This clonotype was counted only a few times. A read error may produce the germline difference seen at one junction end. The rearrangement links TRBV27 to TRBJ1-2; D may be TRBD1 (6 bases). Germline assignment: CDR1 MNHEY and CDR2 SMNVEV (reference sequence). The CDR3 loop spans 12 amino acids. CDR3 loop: CASRGGGYGCTF. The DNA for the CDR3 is TGTGCCAGCAGAGGGGGGGGCTATGGCTGCACCTTC.

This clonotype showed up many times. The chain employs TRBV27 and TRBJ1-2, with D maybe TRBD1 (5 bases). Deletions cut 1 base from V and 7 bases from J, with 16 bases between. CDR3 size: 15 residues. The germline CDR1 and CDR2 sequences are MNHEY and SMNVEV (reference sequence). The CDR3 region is CASSLLQGGRGGYTF. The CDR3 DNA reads TGTGCCAGCAGTTTATTGCAGGGCGGGAGAGGTGGCTACACCTTC.

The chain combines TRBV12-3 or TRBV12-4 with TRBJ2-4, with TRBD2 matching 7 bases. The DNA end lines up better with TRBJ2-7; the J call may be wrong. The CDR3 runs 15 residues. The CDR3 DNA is TGTGCCAGCAGGACTTTGGGGGAGGGCGAGTACGAGCAGTACTTC. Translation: CASRTLGEGEYEQYF.

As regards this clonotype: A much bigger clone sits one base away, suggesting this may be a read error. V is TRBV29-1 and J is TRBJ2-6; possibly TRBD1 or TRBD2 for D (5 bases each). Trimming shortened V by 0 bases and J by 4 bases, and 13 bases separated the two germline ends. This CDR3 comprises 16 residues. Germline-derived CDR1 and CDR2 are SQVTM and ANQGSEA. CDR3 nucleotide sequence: TGCAGCGTTGAAGATCGACGGGGCACCGGGGCCAACGTCCTGACTTTC. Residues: CSVEDRRGTGANVLTF.

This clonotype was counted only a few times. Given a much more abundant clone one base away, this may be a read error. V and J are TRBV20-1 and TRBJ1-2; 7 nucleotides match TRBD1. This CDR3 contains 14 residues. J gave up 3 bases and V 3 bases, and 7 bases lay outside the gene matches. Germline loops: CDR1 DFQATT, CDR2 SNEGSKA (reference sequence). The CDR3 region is CSASPTGYDYGYTF. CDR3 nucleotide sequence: TGCAGTGCTAGTCCGACAGGGTACGACTATGGCTACACCTTC.

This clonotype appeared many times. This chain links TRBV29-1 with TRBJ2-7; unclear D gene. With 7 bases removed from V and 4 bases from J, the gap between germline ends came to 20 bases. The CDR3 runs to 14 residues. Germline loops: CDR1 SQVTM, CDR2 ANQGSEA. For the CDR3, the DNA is TGCAGCGCCTCACTCGGAGTAGTTTCGTACGAGCAGTACTTC. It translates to CSASLGVVSYEQYF.

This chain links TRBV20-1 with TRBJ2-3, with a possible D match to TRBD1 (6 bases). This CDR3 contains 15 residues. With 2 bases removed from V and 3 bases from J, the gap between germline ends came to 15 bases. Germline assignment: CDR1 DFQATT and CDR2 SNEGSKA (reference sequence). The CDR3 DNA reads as TGCAGTGCTAGAACACAGGGATTCGGGACAGATACGCAGTATTTT. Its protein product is CSARTQGFGTDTQYF.

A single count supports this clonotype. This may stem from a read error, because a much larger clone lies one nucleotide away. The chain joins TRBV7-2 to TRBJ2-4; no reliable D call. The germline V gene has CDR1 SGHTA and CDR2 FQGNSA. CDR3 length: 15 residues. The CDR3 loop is CASSPDPLAKSIQYF. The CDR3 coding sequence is TGTGCCAGCAGTCCGGACCCCTTAGCCAAAAGCATTCAGTACTTC. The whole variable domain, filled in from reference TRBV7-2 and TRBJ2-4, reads GAGVSQSPSNKVTEKGKDVELRCDPISGHTALYWYRQSLGQGLEFLIYFQGNSAPDKSGLPSDRFSAERTGGSVSTLTIQRTQQEDSAVYLCASSPDPLAKSIQYFGAGTRLSVL.